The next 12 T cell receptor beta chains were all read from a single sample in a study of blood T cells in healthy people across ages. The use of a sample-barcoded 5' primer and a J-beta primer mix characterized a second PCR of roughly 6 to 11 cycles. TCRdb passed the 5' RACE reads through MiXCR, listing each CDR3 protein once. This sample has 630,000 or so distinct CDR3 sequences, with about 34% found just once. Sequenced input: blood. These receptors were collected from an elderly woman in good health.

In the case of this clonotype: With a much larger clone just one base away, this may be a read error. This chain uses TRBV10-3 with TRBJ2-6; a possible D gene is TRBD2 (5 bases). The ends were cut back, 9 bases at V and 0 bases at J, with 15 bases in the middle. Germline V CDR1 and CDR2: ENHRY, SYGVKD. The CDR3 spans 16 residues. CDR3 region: CAIGGQMLSGANVLTF. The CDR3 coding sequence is TGTGCCATAGGCGGGCAGATGCTCTCTGGGGCCAACGTCCTGACTTTC.

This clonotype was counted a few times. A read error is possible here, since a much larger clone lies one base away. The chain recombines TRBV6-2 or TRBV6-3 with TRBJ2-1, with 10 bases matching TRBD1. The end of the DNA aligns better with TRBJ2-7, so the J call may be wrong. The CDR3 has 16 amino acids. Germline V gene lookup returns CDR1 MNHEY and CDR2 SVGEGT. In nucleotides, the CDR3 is TGTGCCAGCAGTTACGCGGGACAGGGGCTCTACAATGAGCAGTACTTC. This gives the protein CASSYAGQGLYNEQYF.

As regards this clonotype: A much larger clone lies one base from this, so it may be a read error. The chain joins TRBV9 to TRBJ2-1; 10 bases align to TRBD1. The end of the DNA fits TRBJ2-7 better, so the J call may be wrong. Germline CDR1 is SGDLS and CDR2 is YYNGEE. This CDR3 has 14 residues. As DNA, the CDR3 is TGTGCCAGCAGCGGACAGGGGGCATGGAATGAGCAGTACTTC. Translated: CASSGQGAWNEQYF.

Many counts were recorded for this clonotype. In nucleotides, the CDR3 is TGTGCCAGCAGCTTGGCCAGCGCAGGGGGACGGTCCTACAATGAGCAGTTCTTC. Encoded protein: CASSLASAGGRSYNEQFF. The chain links TRBV5-4 to TRBJ2-1, with 7 bases fitting TRBD1. The CDR3 length is 18 residues. J gave up 1 base and V 0 bases, and 10 bases lay outside the gene matches. Germline V gene data show CDR1 as SGHNT and CDR2 as YYREEE (reference sequence).

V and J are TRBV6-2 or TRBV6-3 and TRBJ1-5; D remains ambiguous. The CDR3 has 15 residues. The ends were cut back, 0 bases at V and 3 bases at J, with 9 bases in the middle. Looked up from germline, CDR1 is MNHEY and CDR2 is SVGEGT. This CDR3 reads CASSYSGLINQPQHF. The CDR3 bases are TGTGCCAGCAGTTACTCTGGGCTGATCAATCAGCCCCAGCATTTT.

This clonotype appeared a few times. This CDR3 reads CASSLQGAGEQYF. As DNA, the CDR3 is TGTGCCAGCAGCCTACAGGGGGCTGGGGAGCAGTACTTC. The chain has TRBV3-1 and TRBJ2-7; 9 bases match TRBD1. The V and J ends lost 4 bases and 7 bases, in that order; junction bases with no gene match: 5. The length of the CDR3 is 13 residues. In germline, CDR1 is LGHDT, CDR2 YNNKEL (reference sequence).

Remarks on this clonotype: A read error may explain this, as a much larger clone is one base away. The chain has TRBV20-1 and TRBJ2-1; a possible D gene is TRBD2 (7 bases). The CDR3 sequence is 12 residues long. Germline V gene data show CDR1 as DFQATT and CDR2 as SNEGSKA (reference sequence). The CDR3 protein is CSEGGLDNGQFF. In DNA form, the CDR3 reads TGCAGTGAGGGGGGGCTGGACAATGGGCAGTTCTTC.

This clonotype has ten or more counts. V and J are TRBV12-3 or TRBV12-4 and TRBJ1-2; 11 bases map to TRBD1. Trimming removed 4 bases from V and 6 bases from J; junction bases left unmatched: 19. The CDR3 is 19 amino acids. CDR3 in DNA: TGTGCCAGCAGTTCCCTATCGGGCAGAATCGGACAGGGGGCGGATGGCTACACCTTC. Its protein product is CASSSLSGRIGQGADGYTF.

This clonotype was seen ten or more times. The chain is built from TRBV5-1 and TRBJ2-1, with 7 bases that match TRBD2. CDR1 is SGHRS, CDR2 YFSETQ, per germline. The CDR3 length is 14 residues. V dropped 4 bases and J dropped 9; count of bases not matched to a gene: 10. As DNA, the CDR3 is TGCGCCAGCAGCGCCGGGACTATCGGGGGTGAGCAGTTCTTC. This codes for CASSAGTIGGEQFF.

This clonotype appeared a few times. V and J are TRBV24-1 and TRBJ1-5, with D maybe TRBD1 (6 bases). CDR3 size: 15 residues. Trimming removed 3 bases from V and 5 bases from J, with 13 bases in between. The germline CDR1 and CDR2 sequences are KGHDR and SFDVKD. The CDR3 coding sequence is TGTGCCACCAGTGATCCAACAGGGAGGGATCAGCCCCAGCATTTT. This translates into CATSDPTGRDQPQHF.

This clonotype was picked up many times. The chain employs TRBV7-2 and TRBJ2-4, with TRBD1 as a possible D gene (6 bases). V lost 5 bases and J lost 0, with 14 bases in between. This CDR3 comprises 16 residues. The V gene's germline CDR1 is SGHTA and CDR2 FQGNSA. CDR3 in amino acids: CASSPDRLLAKNIQYF. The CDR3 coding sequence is TGTGCCAGCAGCCCCGACAGGTTGTTAGCCAAAAACATTCAGTACTTC.

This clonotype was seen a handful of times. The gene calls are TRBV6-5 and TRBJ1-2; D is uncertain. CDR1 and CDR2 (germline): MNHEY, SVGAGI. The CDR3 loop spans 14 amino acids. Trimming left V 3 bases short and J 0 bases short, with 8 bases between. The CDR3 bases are TGTGCCAGCAGTTATACGACCGCTAACTATGGCTACACCTTC. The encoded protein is CASSYTTANYGYTF.